A selection of T cell receptor beta chains follows, all from one sample in a study of blood T cells in healthy people across ages. TCRdb itself ran the 5' RACE reads through MiXCR, one entry per CDR3 protein. The table has nearly 800,000 distinct CDR3 sequences, around a quarter seen once. This same sample was also taken into another study, of T cells of mothers and their children.

Sample: blood. These receptor sequences come from a boy between 10 and 17 years old in good health. The CDR3 runs from the conserved cysteine through the conserved F or W. A D gene is named only where the DNA matches it firmly. A clone size is listed for some rows: how often the clone was seen (once, few, many), or a class if it is expanded.

len: 15; abundance: NA; d_gene: NA; v_gene: TRBV7-8; j_gene: TRBJ2-5; CDR3aa: CASRPPGGHQEAQYF; CDR3nt: TGTGCCAGCAGACCCCCGGGGGGCCATCAAGAGGCCCAGTACTTC
len: 15; abundance: NA; d_gene: NA; v_gene: TRBV7-2; j_gene: TRBJ2-3; CDR3aa: CASSLGSTNLVTQYF; CDR3nt: TGTGCCAGCAGCTTAGGTTCTACAAATCTTGTAACGCAGTATTTT
len: 17; abundance: NA; d_gene: NA; v_gene: TRBV4-1; j_gene: TRBJ1-4; CDR3aa: CASSQDWGRATNEKLFF; CDR3nt: TGCGCCAGCAGCCAAGACTGGGGGCGTGCAACTAATGAAAAACTGTTTTTT
len: 14; abundance: NA; d_gene: NA; v_gene: TRBV7-9; j_gene: TRBJ1-4; CDR3aa: CASTGGQGNEKLFF; CDR3nt: TGTGCCAGCACCGGAGGGCAGGGGAATGAAAAACTGTTTTTT
len: 16; abundance: few; d_gene: TRBD1; v_gene: TRBV27; j_gene: TRBJ1-2; CDR3aa: CASSPLGTARSYGYTF; CDR3nt: TGTGCCAGCAGTCCCCTCGGGACAGCAAGAAGCTATGGCTACACCTTC
len: 16; abundance: NA; d_gene: TRBD2; v_gene: TRBV7-2; j_gene: TRBJ2-3; CDR3aa: CASSLDREGWADTQYF; CDR3nt: TGTGCCAGCAGCTTAGACCGGGAGGGCTGGGCAGATACGCAGTATTTT
len: 15; abundance: few; d_gene: NA; v_gene: TRBV6-2/TRBV6-3; j_gene: TRBJ1-1; CDR3aa: CASSHGPGADTEAFF; CDR3nt: TGTGCCAGCAGCCATGGGCCGGGGGCGGACACTGAAGCTTTCTTT
len: 17; abundance: NA; d_gene: TRBD2; v_gene: TRBV7-9; j_gene: TRBJ2-1; CDR3aa: CASSLEGGRGAYNEQFF; CDR3nt: TGTGCCAGCAGCTTAGAAGGCGGGAGAGGTGCTTACAATGAGCAGTTCTTC
len: 15; abundance: NA; d_gene: TRBD1; v_gene: TRBV9; j_gene: TRBJ2-1; CDR3aa: CASSVGDRGDDEQFF; CDR3nt: TGTGCCAGCAGCGTAGGGGACAGGGGTGACGATGAGCAGTTCTTC
len: 18; abundance: few; d_gene: TRBD2; v_gene: TRBV20-1; j_gene: TRBJ2-7; CDR3aa: CSASGVGTSGSGYFEQYF; CDR3nt: TGCAGTGCTAGTGGAGTAGGGACTAGCGGGAGCGGGTATTTCGAGCAGTACTTC
len: 13; abundance: NA; d_gene: NA; v_gene: TRBV28; j_gene: TRBJ2-5; CDR3aa: CASSFISPETQYF; CDR3nt: TGTGCCAGCAGTTTCATTAGTCCAGAGACCCAGTACTTC
len: 14; abundance: NA; d_gene: NA; v_gene: TRBV7-9; j_gene: TRBJ2-2; CDR3aa: CASSLDGGGGELFF; CDR3nt: TGTGCCAGCAGCTTGGATGGTGGAGGCGGGGAGCTGTTTTTT
len: 16; abundance: once; d_gene: TRBD1; v_gene: TRBV7-6; j_gene: TRBJ2-5; CDR3aa: CASSIGQGESQETQYF; CDR3nt: TGTGCCAGCAGCATCGGACAGGGAGAATCCCAAGAGACCCAGTACTTC
len: 13; abundance: few; d_gene: TRBD1; v_gene: TRBV7-2; j_gene: TRBJ1-5; CDR3aa: CASSPFGTASLDF; CDR3nt: TGTGCCAGCAGCCCCTTTGGGACAGCCTCTTTGGATTTT
len: 13; abundance: NA; d_gene: NA; v_gene: TRBV29-1; j_gene: TRBJ2-5; CDR3aa: CGVQTGFSGTQYF; CDR3nt: TGCGGCGTCCAAACAGGTTTTTCAGGGACCCAGTACTTC
len: 15; abundance: few; d_gene: TRBD2; v_gene: TRBV6-1; j_gene: TRBJ2-7; CDR3aa: CASNKEDGGAYEQYF; CDR3nt: TGTGCCAGTAATAAGGAGGACGGGGGGGCTTACGAGCAGTACTTC
len: 15; abundance: few; d_gene: TRBD2; v_gene: TRBV20-1; j_gene: TRBJ2-1; CDR3aa: CSARKLAGGSNEQFF; CDR3nt: TGCAGTGCACGAAAACTAGCGGGAGGGTCCAATGAGCAGTTCTTC
len: 13; abundance: NA; d_gene: NA; v_gene: TRBV14; j_gene: TRBJ1-1; CDR3aa: CASSQYGQVEAFF; CDR3nt: TGTGCCAGCAGCCAGTATGGGCAGGTCGAAGCTTTCTTT
len: 17; abundance: NA; d_gene: TRBD2; v_gene: TRBV28; j_gene: TRBJ2-1; CDR3aa: CASSGWTSGIAYNEQFF; CDR3nt: TGTGCCAGCAGTGGTTGGACTAGCGGGATTGCCTACAATGAGCAGTTCTTC
len: 12; abundance: few; d_gene: NA; v_gene: TRBV5-4; j_gene: TRBJ2-7; CDR3aa: CASSLGKGEQYF; CDR3nt: TGTGCCAGCAGCTTGGGGAAGGGAGAGCAGTACTTC
len: 14; abundance: NA; d_gene: TRBD2; v_gene: TRBV5-6; j_gene: TRBJ2-7; CDR3aa: CASSSIRLAYEQYF; CDR3nt: TGTGCCAGCAGCTCCATCCGACTAGCGTACGAGCAGTACTTC
len: 12; abundance: few; d_gene: TRBD2; v_gene: TRBV28; j_gene: TRBJ2-7; CDR3aa: CASTGGSGEQYF; CDR3nt: TGTGCCAGCACGGGCGGGAGCGGCGAGCAGTACTTC
len: 15; abundance: NA; d_gene: NA; v_gene: TRBV7-6; j_gene: TRBJ2-7; CDR3aa: CASSSNTGLSYEQYF; CDR3nt: TGTGCCAGCAGCTCAAACACGGGGTTATCCTACGAGCAGTACTTC
len: 14; abundance: NA; d_gene: TRBD1; v_gene: TRBV6-5; j_gene: TRBJ1-5; CDR3aa: CASSLQGTNQPQHF; CDR3nt: TGTGCCAGCAGTTTACAGGGGACTAATCAGCCCCAGCATTTT
len: 15; abundance: few; d_gene: NA; v_gene: TRBV6-5; j_gene: TRBJ2-7; CDR3aa: CASSYGLIGSYEQYF; CDR3nt: TGTGCCAGCAGTTACGGCTTAATCGGGAGCTACGAGCAGTACTTC
len: 18; abundance: NA; d_gene: TRBD1; v_gene: TRBV6-1; j_gene: TRBJ2-1; CDR3aa: CASSQLGATGARNNEQFF; CDR3nt: TGTGCCAGCAGTCAACTGGGTGCGACAGGGGCCCGGAACAATGAGCAGTTCTTC
len: 15; abundance: NA; d_gene: NA; v_gene: TRBV29-1; j_gene: TRBJ2-3; CDR3aa: CSVEGRLSSTDTQYF; CDR3nt: TGCAGCGTTGAGGGGCGGTTATCTAGCACAGATACGCAGTATTTT
len: 16; abundance: few; d_gene: NA; v_gene: TRBV7-9; j_gene: TRBJ1-1; CDR3aa: CASSLDFETPNTEAFF; CDR3nt: TGTGCCAGCAGCTTAGACTTCGAGACACCTAACACTGAAGCTTTCTTT
len: 12; abundance: few; d_gene: NA; v_gene: TRBV12-3/TRBV12-4; j_gene: TRBJ1-1; CDR3aa: CASSTKGTEAFF; CDR3nt: TGTGCCAGCAGTACTAAGGGCACTGAAGCTTTCTTT
len: 14; abundance: NA; d_gene: NA; v_gene: TRBV3-1; j_gene: TRBJ2-2; CDR3aa: CASSQAGATGELFF; CDR3nt: TGTGCCAGCAGCCAAGCGGGGGCCACGGGGGAGCTGTTTTTT
len: 12; abundance: few; d_gene: NA; v_gene: TRBV3-1; j_gene: TRBJ2-2; CDR3aa: CASTVNTGELFF; CDR3nt: TGTGCCAGCACGGTGAACACCGGGGAGCTGTTTTTT
len: 13; abundance: NA; d_gene: NA; v_gene: TRBV29-1; j_gene: TRBJ1-2; CDR3aa: CSVDAAFNYGYTF; CDR3nt: TGCAGCGTTGATGCAGCCTTTAACTATGGCTACACCTTC
len: 13; abundance: few; d_gene: NA; v_gene: TRBV3-1; j_gene: TRBJ2-5; CDR3aa: CASSQDEGLPLFF; CDR3nt: TGTGCCAGCAGCCAAGATGAGGGCTTACCTCTTTTCTTC
len: 13; abundance: few; d_gene: TRBD1; v_gene: TRBV7-3; j_gene: TRBJ1-4; CDR3aa: CASSSSTGGKLFF; CDR3nt: TGTGCCAGCAGCTCCTCGACAGGGGGAAAACTGTTTTTT